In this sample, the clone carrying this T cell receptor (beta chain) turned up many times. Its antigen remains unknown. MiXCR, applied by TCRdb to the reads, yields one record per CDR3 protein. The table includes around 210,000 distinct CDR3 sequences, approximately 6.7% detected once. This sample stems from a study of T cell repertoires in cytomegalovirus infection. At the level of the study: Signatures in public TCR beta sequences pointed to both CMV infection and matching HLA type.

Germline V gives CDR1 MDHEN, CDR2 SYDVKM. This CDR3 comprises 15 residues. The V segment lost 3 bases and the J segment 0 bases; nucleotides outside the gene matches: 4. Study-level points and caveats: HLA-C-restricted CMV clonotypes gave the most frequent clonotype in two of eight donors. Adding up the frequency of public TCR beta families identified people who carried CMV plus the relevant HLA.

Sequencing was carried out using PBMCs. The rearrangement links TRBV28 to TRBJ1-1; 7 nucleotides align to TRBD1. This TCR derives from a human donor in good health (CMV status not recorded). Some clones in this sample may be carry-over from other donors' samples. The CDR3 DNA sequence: TGTGCCAGCAGTTTCTCGGGACAGATGAACACTGAAGCTTTCTTT. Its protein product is CASSFSGQMNTEAFF.